The 27 T cell receptor beta chains below come from one sample, sequenced in a study of cytomegalovirus exposure and HLA in healthy donors. Primers: 60 Vbeta forward and 13 Jbeta reverse. The assay was immunoSEQ multiplex PCR, and TCRdb's table has in-frame clones only and misses some. The sample shows over 100,000 clones, roughly 73% of them seen only once. Material for sequencing was PBMCs. The receptors shown here come from a woman aged 25-40 years in good health and CMV-seronegative.

The V and J genes are TRBV13 and TRBJ2-5; the D gene is possibly TRBD1 (6 bases). The CDR3 runs 15 residues. The V gene's germline CDR1 is PRHDT and CDR2 FYEKMQ (reference sequence). Trimming took off 5 bases at V and 1 base at J, with 14 bases between the two ends. The chain's CDR3 is CASSRRDTFQETQYF. The DNA for the CDR3 is TGTGCCAGCAGCCGACGGGACACCTTCCAAGAGACCCAGTACTTC.

The chain links TRBV11-3 to TRBJ1-4; the match to TRBD1 covers 8 bases. J was trimmed by 6 bases and V by 8 bases; bases with no gene match: 2. Germline CDR1 reads SGHNT; CDR2 reads YENEEA. The CDR3 sequence is 12 residues long. Here the CDR3 reads CASGQGDEKLFF. The CDR3 DNA reads as TGTGCCAGCGGACAGGGAGATGAAAAACTGTTTTTT.

V usage is TRBV5-1 and J usage is TRBJ1-1; 9 bases match TRBD1. CDR1 is SGHRS and CDR2 is YFSETQ in the germline V gene. The CDR3 totals 17 residues. Trimming at V came to 0 bases and at J to 1 base, leaving 7 bases not matched to a gene. As DNA, the CDR3 is TGCGCCAGCAGCTTGGGATGGTTGGGACAGGGGAACACTGAAGCTTTCTTT. Translating gives CASSLGWLGQGNTEAFF.

The rearrangement uses TRBV7-3 and TRBJ1-2; possibly TRBD1 for D (5 bases). There are 13 residues in the CDR3. Trimming took 5 bases from V and 3 from J, leaving 10 bases between them. Germline CDR1 reads SGHTA; CDR2 reads FQGTGA. The CDR3 nucleotides are TGTGCCAGCAGCAGGCCGGGGGACTATGGCTACACCTTC. Its translation is CASSRPGDYGYTF.

V usage is TRBV21-1 and J usage is TRBJ1-1; the table's D call, TRBD1, has no DNA check behind it. TRBV21-1 is a known pseudogene. The CDR3 totals 13 residues. For the CDR3, the DNA is TGTGCCAGCAGCAAACCCAGGGACACTGAAGCTTTCTTT. The encoded protein is CASSKPRDTEAFF.

CDR3 DNA sequence: TGTGCCAGCAGTTACGGCGAGGGTACTGAAGCTTTCTTT. This codes for CASSYGEGTEAFF. The rearrangement links TRBV6-5 to TRBJ1-1, with unresolved D. The CDR3 loop spans 13 amino acids. Germline CDR1 and CDR2: MNHEY and SVGAGI. V gave up 2 bases and J gave up 5 bases, with 9 bases separating them.

This sequence joins TRBV18 and TRBJ1-1; D call uncertain. CDR3 length: 14 amino acids. Germline V gene data show CDR1 as KGHSH and CDR2 as LQKENI. The V end lost 3 bases, the J end lost 3 bases, and 11 bases lay between the germline ends. The CDR3 nucleotides are TGTGCCAGCTCACCCACCCAGGTGGACACTGAAGCTTTCTTT. Translation: CASSPTQVDTEAFF.

This clone has a handful of counts. The chain links TRBV6-5 to TRBJ2-1; 10 bases map to TRBD1. The germline gives CDR1 MNHEY, CDR2 SVGAGI. V gave up 7 bases and J gave up 6 bases; unmatched junction bases: 6. This CDR3 comprises 14 residues. The CDR3 coding sequence is TGTGCCAGCAAGAGACAGGGGGCGAGCAATGAGCAGTTCTTC. Its protein is CASKRQGASNEQFF.

This clone has a handful of counts. The chain uses TRBV7-9 and TRBJ2-7, with 9 bases fitting TRBD2. The CDR3 covers 16 residues. Germline values: CDR1 SEHNR, CDR2 FQNEAQ (reference sequence). The V segment lost 1 base and the J segment 3 bases; nucleotides outside the gene matches: 7. The CDR3 spells CASSLGSGGFLYEQYF. The DNA for the CDR3 is TGTGCCAGCAGCTTAGGTAGCGGGGGTTTTCTCTACGAGCAGTACTTC.

V gene TRBV5-1 combines with J gene TRBJ2-7; 8 positions agree with TRBD2. The CDR3 is 14 amino acids. J gave up 6 bases and V 4 bases, and 9 bases lay outside the gene matches. Looked up from germline, CDR1 is SGHRS and CDR2 is YFSETQ. The CDR3 nucleotides are TGCGCCAGCAGCGTAACCGGGACTAGGACCGAGCAGTACTTC. This sequence encodes CASSVTGTRTEQYF. Looking up the rest from reference TRBV5-1 and TRBJ2-7 gives the full variable domain: KAGVTQTPRYLIKTRGQQVTLSCSPISGHRSVSWYQQTPGQGLQFLFEYFSETQRNKGNFPGRFSGRQFSNSRSEMNVSTLELGDSALYLCASSVTGTRTEQYFGPGTRLTVT.

The sample holds a few counts of this clone. CDR3 amino acids: CASRSPGSYEQYF. Written as DNA, the CDR3 is TGCGCCAGCAGATCTCCGGGCTCCTACGAGCAGTACTTC. The chain couples TRBV5-1 to TRBJ2-7, with D uncertain. The CDR3 totals 13 residues. V lost 5 bases and J 0 bases, leaving 9 bases between the germline ends. CDR1 is SGHRS, CDR2 YFSETQ, per germline. Full variable domain (missing parts from reference TRBV5-1 and TRBJ2-7): KAGVTQTPRYLIKTRGQQVTLSCSPISGHRSVSWYQQTPGQGLQFLFEYFSETQRNKGNFPGRFSGRQFSNSRSEMNVSTLELGDSALYLCASRSPGSYEQYFGPGTRLTVT.

DNA of the CDR3: TGTGCCTCTTCGGGAGGATCTCTGCTCTACGGGCCCCAGCATTTT. Its protein product is CASSGGSLLYGPQHF. The V call is TRBV6-6, the J call TRBJ1-5; no definite D call. The CDR3 covers 15 residues. From germline, CDR1 is MNHNY and CDR2 SVGAGI (reference sequence). Deletions cut 11 bases from V and 9 bases from J, with 26 bases between.

The J gene is TRBJ2-5, the V gene TRBV9, with a tentative D call TRBD2 (7 bases). The germline CDR1 and CDR2 sequences are SGDLS and YYNGEE. The CDR3 loop spans 15 amino acids. Trimming took 6 bases from V and 3 from J, leaving 18 bases between them. The CDR3: CASTLRGGWEETQYF. The CDR3 region has the DNA TGTGCCAGCACCCTAAGGGGGGGTTGGGAAGAGACCCAGTACTTC.

The chain recombines TRBV7-6 with TRBJ1-4; no clear D. V was pared by 3 bases and J by 0 bases, with 11 bases between. Germline CDR1 and CDR2: SGHVS and FNYEAQ. This CDR3 has 16 residues. The CDR3 spells CASSFSPVATNEKLFF. CDR3 nucleotides: TGTGCCAGCAGCTTCTCCCCCGTAGCAACTAATGAAAAACTGTTTTTT.

The chain is built from TRBV5-4 and TRBJ2-1, with a possible D match to TRBD2 (6 bases). Germline CDR1 SGHNT, CDR2 YYREEE (reference sequence). Trimming left V 1 base short and J 6 bases short, with 14 bases between. The CDR3 length is 15 residues. As DNA, the CDR3 is TGTGCCAGCAGCTTGTGGGGGGTTAGGGTCAATGAGCAGTTCTTC. This codes for CASSLWGVRVNEQFF.

The chain recombines TRBV7-2 with TRBJ1-1, with D possibly being TRBD1 (6 bases). This CDR3 contains 13 residues. Trimming cost V 1 base and J 7 bases, with 10 bases left between them. In germline, CDR1 is SGHTA, CDR2 FQGNSA. The CDR3 is CASSLDRDYEAFF. The DNA of the CDR3 is TGTGCCAGCAGCTTAGACAGGGATTATGAAGCTTTCTTT. The complete variable domain, with remaining parts taken from reference TRBV7-2 and TRBJ1-1, reads GAGVSQSPSNKVTEKGKDVELRCDPISGHTALYWYRQSLGQGLEFLIYFQGNSAPDKSGLPSDRFSAERTGGSVSTLTIQRTQQEDSAVYLCASSLDRDYEAFFGQGTRLTVV.

The chain uses TRBV4-3 and TRBJ2-1; 7 bases agree with TRBD1. Trimming removed 1 base from V and 3 bases from J; junction bases left unmatched: 3. Germline values: CDR1 LGHNA, CDR2 YSLEER. The CDR3 runs 15 residues. The CDR3 DNA is TGCGCCAGCAGCCAAGTGGGGACAGACTACAATGAGCAGTTCTTC. It codes for CASSQVGTDYNEQFF.

This chain uses TRBV5-1 with TRBJ1-4, with a possible D match to TRBD1 (5 bases). Germline lookup yields CDR1 SGHRS and CDR2 YFSETQ. CDR3 length equals 14 residues. V was trimmed by 0 bases and J by 5 bases, leaving 8 bases between them. This CDR3 is CASSLGQRNEKLFF. The CDR3 DNA is TGCGCCAGCAGCTTGGGACAGCGAAATGAAAAACTGTTTTTT.

The rearrangement joins TRBV6-1 to TRBJ1-1; weak D call: TRBD1 (5 bases). This CDR3 has 14 residues. Looked up from germline, CDR1 is MNHNS and CDR2 is SASEGT. The V end was cut by 8 bases, the J end by 4 bases, with 17 bases between. As DNA, the CDR3 is TGTGCCAGCTCTGGGGCCTGGGCCAGCACTGAAGCTTTCTTT. As protein: CASSGAWASTEAFF.

The rearrangement links TRBV2 to TRBJ1-3, with 7 bases fitting TRBD1. V was clipped by 4 bases and J by 8 bases; unmatched bases: 5. Germline CDR1 reads SNHLY; CDR2 reads FYNNEI. The length of the CDR3 is 13 residues. CDR3 in amino acids: CASSGQGRHTIYF. The DNA of the CDR3 is TGTGCCAGCAGTGGACAGGGAAGGCACACCATATATTTT.

CDR3 amino acids: CATSRSVTMGNQPQHF. CDR3 bases: TGTGCCACCAGCAGATCGGTTACCATGGGCAATCAGCCCCAGCATTTT. V gene TRBV15 combines with J gene TRBJ1-5; D is ambiguous. There are 16 residues in the CDR3. Trimming shortened V by 2 bases and J by 2 bases, and 13 bases separated the two germline ends. Germline V gene lookup returns CDR1 LNHNV and CDR2 YYDKDF (reference sequence).

The chain employs TRBV4-1 and TRBJ1-2; D might be TRBD1 (5 bases). CDR3 length equals 16 residues. V was shortened by 1 base and J by 4 bases, with 16 bases between the two germline ends. Germline V gives CDR1 MGHRA, CDR2 YSYEKL. The CDR3 region has the DNA TGCGCCAGCAGCCAAGGGGACTCCAGGGCCGGCTATGGCTACACCTTC. Its protein is CASSQGDSRAGYGYTF.

This clone was seen a handful of times. This chain connects TRBV4-1 to TRBJ1-2, with D possibly being TRBD1 (5 bases). This CDR3 is 17 amino acids long. V lost 0 bases and J 4 bases, leaving 18 bases between the germline ends. Germline values: CDR1 MGHRA, CDR2 YSYEKL. The CDR3 DNA reads TGCGCCAGCAGCCAAGATCCCAGGGCGAGGTTTGTCTATGGCTACACCTTC. Its protein product is CASSQDPRARFVYGYTF.

The chain carries TRBV6-5 and TRBJ1-2; TRBD1 agrees at 9 bases. Looked up from germline, CDR1 is MNHEY and CDR2 is SVGAGI. This CDR3 comprises 15 residues. The V gene end was trimmed by 0 bases and the J gene end by 2 bases; junction bases not matched to a gene: 1. The CDR3 is CASSYSGTGNYGYTF. In DNA form, the CDR3 reads TGTGCCAGCAGTTACTCAGGGACAGGGAACTATGGCTACACCTTC.

The chain uses TRBV4-3 and TRBJ2-1; TRBD1 might be the D (6 bases). V was clipped by 0 bases and J by 4 bases, with 10 bases between them. This CDR3 contains 15 residues. Germline V gives CDR1 LGHNA, CDR2 YSLEER. The CDR3 reads CASSQDSRGYNEQFF. For the CDR3, the DNA is TGCGCCAGCAGCCAAGATTCTAGGGGGTACAATGAGCAGTTCTTC.

This clone was seen only once. The chain has TRBV7-8 and TRBJ2-1, with D tentatively TRBD2 (6 bases). Germline V gives CDR1 SGHVS, CDR2 FQNEAQ. Trimming took off 5 bases at V and 0 bases at J, with 14 bases between the two ends. The CDR3 totals 16 residues. This CDR3 is CASSPSGPSSYNEQFF. CDR3 nucleotides: TGTGCCAGCAGCCCAAGCGGGCCCAGCTCCTACAATGAGCAGTTCTTC. The variable domain in full, with the rest retrieved from reference TRBV7-8 and TRBJ2-1, is GAGVSQSPRYKVAKRGQDVALRCDPISGHVSLFWYQQALGQGPEFLTYFQNEAQLDKSGLPSDRFFAERPEGSVSTLKIQRTQQEDSAVYLCASSPSGPSSYNEQFFGPGTRLTVL.

The CDR3 spells CASSFGGSNYGYTF. CDR3 DNA sequence: TGCGCCAGCAGCTTCGGGGGAAGCAACTATGGCTACACCTTC. The V gene is TRBV5-1, the J gene TRBJ1-2, with a weak D call TRBD1 (5 bases). CDR1 and CDR2 from the germline V gene are SGHRS and YFSETQ. The CDR3 sequence is 14 residues long. V was shortened by 2 bases and J by 2 bases, with 10 bases between the two germline ends.